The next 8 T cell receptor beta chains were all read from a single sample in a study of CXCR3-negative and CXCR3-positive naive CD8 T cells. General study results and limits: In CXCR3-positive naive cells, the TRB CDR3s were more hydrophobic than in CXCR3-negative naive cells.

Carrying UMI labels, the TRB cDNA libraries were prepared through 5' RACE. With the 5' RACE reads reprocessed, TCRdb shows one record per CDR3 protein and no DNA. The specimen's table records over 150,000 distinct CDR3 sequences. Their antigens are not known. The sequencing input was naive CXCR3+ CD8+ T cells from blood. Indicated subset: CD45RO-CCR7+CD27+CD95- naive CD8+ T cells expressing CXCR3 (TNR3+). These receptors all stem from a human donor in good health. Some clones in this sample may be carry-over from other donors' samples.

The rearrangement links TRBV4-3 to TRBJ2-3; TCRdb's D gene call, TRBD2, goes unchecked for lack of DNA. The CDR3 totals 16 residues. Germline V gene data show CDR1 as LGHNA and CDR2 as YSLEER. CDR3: CASSPDRGGGTDTQYF.

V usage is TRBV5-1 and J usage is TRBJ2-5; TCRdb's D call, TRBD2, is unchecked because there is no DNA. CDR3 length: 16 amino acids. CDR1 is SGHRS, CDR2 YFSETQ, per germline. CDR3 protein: CASSLEQRGEQETQYF. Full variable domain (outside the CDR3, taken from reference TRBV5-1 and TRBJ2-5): KAGVTQTPRYLIKTRGQQVTLSCSPISGHRSVSWYQQTPGQGLQFLFEYFSETQRNKGNFPGRFSGRQFSNSRSEMNVSTLELGDSALYLCASSLEQRGEQETQYFGPGTRLLVL.

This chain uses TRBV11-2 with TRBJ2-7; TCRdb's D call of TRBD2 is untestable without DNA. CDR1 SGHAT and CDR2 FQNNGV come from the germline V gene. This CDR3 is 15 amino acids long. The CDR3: CASSLVAGENYEQYF.

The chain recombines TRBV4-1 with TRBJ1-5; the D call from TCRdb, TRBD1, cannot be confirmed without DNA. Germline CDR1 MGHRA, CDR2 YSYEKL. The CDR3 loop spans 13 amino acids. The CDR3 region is CASSQPGIEPQHF.

The CDR3 sequence: CASSFTGNQPQHF. V gene TRBV19 combines with J gene TRBJ1-5; TCRdb names TRBD1, which stays unverified in the absence of DNA. CDR1 LNHDA and CDR2 SQIVND come from the germline V gene (reference sequence). This CDR3 is built from 13 residues.

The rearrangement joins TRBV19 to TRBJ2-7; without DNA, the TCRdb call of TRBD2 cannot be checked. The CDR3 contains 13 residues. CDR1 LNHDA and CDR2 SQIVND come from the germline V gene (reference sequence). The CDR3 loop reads CASSGLADYEQYF.

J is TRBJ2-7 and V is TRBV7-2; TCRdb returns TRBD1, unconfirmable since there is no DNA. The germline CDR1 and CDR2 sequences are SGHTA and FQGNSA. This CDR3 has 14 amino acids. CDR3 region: CASSFEQGIREQYF. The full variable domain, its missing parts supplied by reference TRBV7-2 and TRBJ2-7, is GAGVSQSPSNKVTEKGKDVELRCDPISGHTALYWYRQSLGQGLEFLIYFQGNSAPDKSGLPSDRFSAERTGGSVSTLTIQRTQQEDSAVYLCASSFEQGIREQYFGPGTRLTVT.

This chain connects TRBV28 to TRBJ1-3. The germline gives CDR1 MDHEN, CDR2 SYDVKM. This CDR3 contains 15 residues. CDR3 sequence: CASSLDQASGNTIYF.